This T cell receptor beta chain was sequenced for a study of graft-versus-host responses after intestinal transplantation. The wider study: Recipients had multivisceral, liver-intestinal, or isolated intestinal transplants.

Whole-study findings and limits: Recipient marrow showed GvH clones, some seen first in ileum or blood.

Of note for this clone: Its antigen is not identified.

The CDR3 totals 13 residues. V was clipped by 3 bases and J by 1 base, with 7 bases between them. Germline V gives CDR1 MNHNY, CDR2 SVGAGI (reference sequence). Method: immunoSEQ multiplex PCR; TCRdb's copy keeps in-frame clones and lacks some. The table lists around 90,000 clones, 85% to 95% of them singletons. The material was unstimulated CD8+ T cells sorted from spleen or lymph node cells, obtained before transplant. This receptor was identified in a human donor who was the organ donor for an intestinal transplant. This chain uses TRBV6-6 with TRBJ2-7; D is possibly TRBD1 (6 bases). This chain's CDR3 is CASSYQGSYEQYF. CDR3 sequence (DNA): TGTGCCAGCAGTTATCAGGGGTCCTACGAGCAGTACTTC.